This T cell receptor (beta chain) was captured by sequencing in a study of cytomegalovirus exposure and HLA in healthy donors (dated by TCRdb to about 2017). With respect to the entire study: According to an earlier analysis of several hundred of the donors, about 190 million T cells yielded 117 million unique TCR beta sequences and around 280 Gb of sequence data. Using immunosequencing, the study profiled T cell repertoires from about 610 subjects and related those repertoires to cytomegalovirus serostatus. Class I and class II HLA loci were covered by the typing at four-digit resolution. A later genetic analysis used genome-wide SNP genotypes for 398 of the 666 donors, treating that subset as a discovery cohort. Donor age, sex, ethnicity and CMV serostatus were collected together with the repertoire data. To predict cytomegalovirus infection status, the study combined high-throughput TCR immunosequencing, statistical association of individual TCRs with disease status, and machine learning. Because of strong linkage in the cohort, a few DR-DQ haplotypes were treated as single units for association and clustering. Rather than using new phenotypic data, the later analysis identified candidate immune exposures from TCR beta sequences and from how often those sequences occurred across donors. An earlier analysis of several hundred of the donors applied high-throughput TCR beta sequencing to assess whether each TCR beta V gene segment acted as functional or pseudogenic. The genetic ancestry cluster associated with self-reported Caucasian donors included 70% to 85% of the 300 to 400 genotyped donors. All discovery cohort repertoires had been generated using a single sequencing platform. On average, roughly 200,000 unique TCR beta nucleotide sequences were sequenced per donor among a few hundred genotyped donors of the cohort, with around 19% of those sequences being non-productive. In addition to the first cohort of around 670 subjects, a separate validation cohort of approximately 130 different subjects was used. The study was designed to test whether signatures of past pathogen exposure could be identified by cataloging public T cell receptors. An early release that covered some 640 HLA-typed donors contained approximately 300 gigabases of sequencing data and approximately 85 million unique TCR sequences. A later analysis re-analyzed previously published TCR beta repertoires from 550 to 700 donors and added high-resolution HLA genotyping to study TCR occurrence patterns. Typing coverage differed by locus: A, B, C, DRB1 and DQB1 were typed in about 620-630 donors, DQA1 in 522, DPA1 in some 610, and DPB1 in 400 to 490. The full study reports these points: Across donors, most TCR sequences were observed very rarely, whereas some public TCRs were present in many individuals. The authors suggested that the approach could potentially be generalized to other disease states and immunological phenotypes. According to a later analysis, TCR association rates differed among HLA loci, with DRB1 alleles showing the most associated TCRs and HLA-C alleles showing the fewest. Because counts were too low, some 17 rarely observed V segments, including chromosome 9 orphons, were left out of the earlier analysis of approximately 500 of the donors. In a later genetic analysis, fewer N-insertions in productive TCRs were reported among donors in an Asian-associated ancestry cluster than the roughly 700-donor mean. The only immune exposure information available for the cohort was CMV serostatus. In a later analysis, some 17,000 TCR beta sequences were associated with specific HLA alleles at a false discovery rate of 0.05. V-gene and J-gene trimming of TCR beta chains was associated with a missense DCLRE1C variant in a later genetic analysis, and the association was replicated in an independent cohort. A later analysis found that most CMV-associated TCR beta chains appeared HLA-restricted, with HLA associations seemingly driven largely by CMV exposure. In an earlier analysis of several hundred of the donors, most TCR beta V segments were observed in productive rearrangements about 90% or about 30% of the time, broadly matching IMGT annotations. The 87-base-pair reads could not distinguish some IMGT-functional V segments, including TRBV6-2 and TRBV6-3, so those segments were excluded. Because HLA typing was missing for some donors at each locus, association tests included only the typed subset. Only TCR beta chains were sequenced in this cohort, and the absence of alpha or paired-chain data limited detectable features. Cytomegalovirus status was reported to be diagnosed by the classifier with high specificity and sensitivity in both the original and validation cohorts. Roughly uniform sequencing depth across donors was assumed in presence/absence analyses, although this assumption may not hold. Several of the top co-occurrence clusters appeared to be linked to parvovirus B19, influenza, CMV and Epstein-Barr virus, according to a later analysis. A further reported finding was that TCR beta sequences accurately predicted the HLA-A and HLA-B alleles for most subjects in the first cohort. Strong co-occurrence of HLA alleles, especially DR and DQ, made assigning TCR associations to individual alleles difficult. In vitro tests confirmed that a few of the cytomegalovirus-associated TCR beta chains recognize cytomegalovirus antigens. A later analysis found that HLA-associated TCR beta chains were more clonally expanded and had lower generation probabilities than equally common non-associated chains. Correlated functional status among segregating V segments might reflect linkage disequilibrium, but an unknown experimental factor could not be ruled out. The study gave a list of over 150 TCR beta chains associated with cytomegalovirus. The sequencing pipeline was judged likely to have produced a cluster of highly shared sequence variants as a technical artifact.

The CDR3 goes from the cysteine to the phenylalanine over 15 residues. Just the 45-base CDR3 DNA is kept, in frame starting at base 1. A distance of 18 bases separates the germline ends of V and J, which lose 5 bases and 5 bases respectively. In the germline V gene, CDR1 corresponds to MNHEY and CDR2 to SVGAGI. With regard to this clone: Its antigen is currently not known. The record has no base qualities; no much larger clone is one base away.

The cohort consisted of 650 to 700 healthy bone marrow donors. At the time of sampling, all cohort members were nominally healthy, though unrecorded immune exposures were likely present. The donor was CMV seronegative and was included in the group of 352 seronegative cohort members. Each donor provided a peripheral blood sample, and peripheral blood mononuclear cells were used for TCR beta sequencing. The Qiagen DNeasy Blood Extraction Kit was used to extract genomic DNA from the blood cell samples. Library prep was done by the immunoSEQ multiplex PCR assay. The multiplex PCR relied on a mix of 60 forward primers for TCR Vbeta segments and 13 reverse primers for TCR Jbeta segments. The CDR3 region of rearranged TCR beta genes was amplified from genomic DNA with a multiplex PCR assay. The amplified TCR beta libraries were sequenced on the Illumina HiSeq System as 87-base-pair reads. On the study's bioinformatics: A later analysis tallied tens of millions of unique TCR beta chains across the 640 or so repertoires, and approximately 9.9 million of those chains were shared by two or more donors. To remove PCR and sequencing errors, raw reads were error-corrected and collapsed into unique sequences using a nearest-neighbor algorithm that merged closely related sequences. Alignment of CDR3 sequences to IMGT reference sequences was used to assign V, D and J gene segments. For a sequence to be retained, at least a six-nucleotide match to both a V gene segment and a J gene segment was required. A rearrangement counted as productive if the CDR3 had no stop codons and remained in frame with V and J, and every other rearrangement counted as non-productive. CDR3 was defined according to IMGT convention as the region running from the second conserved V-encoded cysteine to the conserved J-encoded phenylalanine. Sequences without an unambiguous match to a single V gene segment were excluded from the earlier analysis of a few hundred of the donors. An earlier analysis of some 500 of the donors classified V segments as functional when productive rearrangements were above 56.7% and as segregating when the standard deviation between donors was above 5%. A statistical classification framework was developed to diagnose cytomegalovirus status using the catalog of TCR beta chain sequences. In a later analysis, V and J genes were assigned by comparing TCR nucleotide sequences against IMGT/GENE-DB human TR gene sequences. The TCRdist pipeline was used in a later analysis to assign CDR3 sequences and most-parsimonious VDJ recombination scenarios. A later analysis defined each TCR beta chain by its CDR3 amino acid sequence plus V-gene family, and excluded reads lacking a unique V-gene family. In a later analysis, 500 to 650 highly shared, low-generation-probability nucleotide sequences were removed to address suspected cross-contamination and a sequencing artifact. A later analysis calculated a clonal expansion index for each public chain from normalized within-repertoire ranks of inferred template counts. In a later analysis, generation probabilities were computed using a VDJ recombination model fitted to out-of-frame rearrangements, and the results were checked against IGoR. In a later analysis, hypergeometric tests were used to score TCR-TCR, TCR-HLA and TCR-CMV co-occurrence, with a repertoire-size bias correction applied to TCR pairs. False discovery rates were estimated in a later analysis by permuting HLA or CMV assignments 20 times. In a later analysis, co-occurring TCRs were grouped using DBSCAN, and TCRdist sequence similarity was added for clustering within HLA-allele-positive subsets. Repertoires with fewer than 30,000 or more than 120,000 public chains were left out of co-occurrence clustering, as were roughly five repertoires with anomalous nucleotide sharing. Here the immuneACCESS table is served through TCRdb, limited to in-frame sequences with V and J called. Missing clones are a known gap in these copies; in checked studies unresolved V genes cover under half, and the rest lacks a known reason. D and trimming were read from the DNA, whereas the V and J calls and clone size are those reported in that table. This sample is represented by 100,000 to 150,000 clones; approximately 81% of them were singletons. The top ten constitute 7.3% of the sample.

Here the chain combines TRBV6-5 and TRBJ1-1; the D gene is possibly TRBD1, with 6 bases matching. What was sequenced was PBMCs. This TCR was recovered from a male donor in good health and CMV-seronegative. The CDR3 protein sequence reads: CASSQQGAARTEAFF. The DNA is TGTGCCAGCAGTCAACAGGGAGCTGCGAGAACTGAAGCTTTCTTT.